This is a list of T cell receptor beta chains from one sample in a study of shared clonotypes between healthy human individuals. Measured with immunoSEQ multiplex PCR; TCRdb has only the in-frame clones, and not every one. The table has approximately 87,000 clones, about 61% seen once; the top ten hold about 51%. The sample was memory CD8+ T cells sorted from blood. The receptors derive from a man aged 30 to 39 in good health. Each CDR3 is given with its conserved first and last residue. D genes are given only for firm matches. For some rows the clone size is stated as once, few or many, or as a class when expanded; others skip it.

d_call j_call v_call clone_size cdr3_aa cdr3_nt
TRBD1 TRBJ2-7 TRBV29-1 . CSVEGTGNGEQYF TGCAGCGTTGAGGGGACAGGGAATGGGGAGCAGTACTTC
. TRBJ2-3 TRBV7-2 . CASNEGPADTQYF TGTGCCAGCAATGAGGGCCCTGCAGATACGCAGTATTTT
. TRBJ2-7 TRBV9 few CASSVVDPVNEQYF TGTGCCAGCAGCGTAGTGGATCCGGTCAACGAGCAGTACTTC
TRBD2 TRBJ2-1 TRBV9 few CASSHMTSGYNEQFF TGTGCCAGCAGCCATATGACTAGCGGCTACAATGAGCAGTTCTTC
. TRBJ2-5 TRBV7-9 few CASSEEPKTTQYF TGTGCCAGCAGCGAAGAGCCCAAGACGACCCAGTACTTC
. TRBJ2-1 TRBV7-6 many CASSPTREDNEQFF TGTGCCAGCAGCCCGACCAGGGAAGACAATGAGCAGTTCTTC
. TRBJ1-5 TRBV14 many CASSQDNQPQHF TGTGCCAGCAGCCAGGACAATCAGCCCCAGCATTTT
. TRBJ2-5 TRBV29-1 . CSAPSLADQETQYF TGCAGCGCTCCCTCTTTAGCGGACCAAGAGACCCAGTACTTC
. TRBJ2-5 TRBV25-1 . CASSSETQYF TGTGCCAGCAGCTCAGAGACCCAGTACTTC
. TRBJ2-2 TRBV6-5 . CATLPPGGSGELFF TGTGCCACCCTGCCCCCCGGAGGTTCCGGGGAGCTGTTTTTT
. TRBJ2-6 TRBV30 few CAWYRSSGANVLTF TGTGCCTGGTACCGTAGCTCTGGGGCCAACGTCCTGACTTTC
. TRBJ2-1 TRBV2 few CASRGNSYNEQFF TGTGCCAGCAGGGGGAACTCCTACAATGAGCAGTTCTTC
. TRBJ2-5 TRBV18 . CASSPRQADPRETQYF TGTGCCAGCTCACCACGGCAGGCAGACCCTAGGGAGACCCAGTACTTC
. TRBJ2-4 TRBV18 . CASSSGPFQYF TGTGCCAGCTCATCGGGACCTTTTCAGTACTTC
. TRBJ2-1 TRBV6-4 . CASSAVGFPNEQFF TGTGCCAGCAGCGCCGTCGGGTTCCCCAATGAGCAGTTCTTC
TRBD1 TRBJ1-2 TRBV9 . CASSVGGDSSYYGYTF TGTGCCAGCAGCGTAGGGGGGGACAGCTCATACTATGGCTACACCTTC
. TRBJ1-5 TRBV29-1 . CSVVGRYGQPQHF TGCAGCGTTGTCGGGAGGTACGGTCAGCCCCAGCATTTT
TRBD2 TRBJ2-7 TRBV25-1 . CASGHLAGEVGEQYF TGTGCCAGCGGTCATTTAGCGGGAGAGGTCGGCGAGCAGTACTTC
. TRBJ2-4 TRBV7-9 few CASSAPGLNSNQYF TGTGCCAGCAGCGCTCCGGGACTCAATAGTAATCAGTACTTC
TRBD1 TRBJ2-1 TRBV29-1 . CSVGTGGYEQFF TGCAGCGTTGGGACAGGGGGCTATGAGCAGTTCTTC